The present T cell receptor (beta chain) was sequenced within a study of regulatory T cells. Study-level findings and limits: Hydrophobic residues at CDR3 positions 6 and 7 were enriched in conventional CD4+ T cells of CD3G-deficient patients.

About this clone: Antigen unknown.

The primer mix had 52 TRBV and 13 TRBJ primers. This table comes from immunoSEQ multiplex PCR, and its TCRdb copy is limited to in-frame clones, with some not included. The sample lists about 15,000 clones, about 79% occurring once. Germline V gene sequence: CDR1 SGHNT, CDR2 YYREEE (reference sequence). V trimming: 0 bases; J trimming: 0 bases; junction bases outside the gene matches: 2. CDR3 size: 18 residues. All CD3G-deficient patients showed autoimmunity, more severe in two. CD4+ cells were sorted into CD25-high CD127-low regulatory cells and CD25-low CD127-high conventional cells. Sample: conventional CD4+ T cells sorted from blood. The receptor's source is a person aged 25 to 39 with CD3G deficiency. The V and J genes are TRBV5-4 and TRBJ2-3; 15 bases align to TRBD2. The CDR3 loop is CASSLGTSGGASTDTQYF. For the CDR3, the DNA is TGTGCCAGCAGCTTGGGGACTAGCGGGGGGGCTAGCACAGATACGCAGTATTTT.